This T cell receptor (beta chain) was sequenced during a study of T-cell memory formation after mild COVID-19. In TCRdb, the 5' RACE reads were re-called with MiXCR into one record per CDR3 protein. The profile shows around 370,000 distinct CDR3 sequences, roughly 21% of them singletons. This CDR3 contains 14 residues. V was trimmed by 0 bases and J by 0 bases, leaving 5 bases between them. Germline values: CDR1 SGHRS, CDR2 YFSETQ. At least ten counts were recorded for this clonotype. The receptor comes from an adult woman who had mild COVID-19 (a few samples of this study predate the infection). Cell type and time point are not known. Sequenced sample: PBMCs or a T cell subset sorted from them (not recorded which). The gene calls are TRBV5-1 and TRBJ2-3; D is unclear. For the CDR3, the DNA is TGCGCCAGCAGCTTGGGACCGAGCACAGATACGCAGTATTTT. It translates to CASSLGPSTDTQYF. Full variable domain (rest looked up from reference TRBV5-1 and TRBJ2-3): KAGVTQTPRYLIKTRGQQVTLSCSPISGHRSVSWYQQTPGQGLQFLFEYFSETQRNKGNFPGRFSGRQFSNSRSEMNVSTLELGDSALYLCASSLGPSTDTQYFGPGTRLTVL.